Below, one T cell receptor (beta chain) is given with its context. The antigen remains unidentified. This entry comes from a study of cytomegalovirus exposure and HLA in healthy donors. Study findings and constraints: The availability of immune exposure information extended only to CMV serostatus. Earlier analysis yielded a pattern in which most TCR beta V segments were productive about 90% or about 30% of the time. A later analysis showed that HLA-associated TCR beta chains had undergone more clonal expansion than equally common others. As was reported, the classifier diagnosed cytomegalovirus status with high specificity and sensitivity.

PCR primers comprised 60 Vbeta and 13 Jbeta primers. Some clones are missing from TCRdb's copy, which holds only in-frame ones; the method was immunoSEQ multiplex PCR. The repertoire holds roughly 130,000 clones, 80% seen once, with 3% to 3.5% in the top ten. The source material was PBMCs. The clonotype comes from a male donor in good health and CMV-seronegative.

CDR3: CAWSSTSGITDTQYF. For the CDR3, the DNA is TGTGCCTGGAGTTCGACTAGCGGGATCACAGATACGCAGTATTTT. J is TRBJ2-3 and V is TRBV30, with TRBD2 identical over 11 bases. With V trimmed by 2 bases and J by 2 bases, 3 bases remained unmatched. Germline assignment: CDR1 GTSNPN and CDR2 SVGIG (reference sequence). This CDR3 contains 15 residues.